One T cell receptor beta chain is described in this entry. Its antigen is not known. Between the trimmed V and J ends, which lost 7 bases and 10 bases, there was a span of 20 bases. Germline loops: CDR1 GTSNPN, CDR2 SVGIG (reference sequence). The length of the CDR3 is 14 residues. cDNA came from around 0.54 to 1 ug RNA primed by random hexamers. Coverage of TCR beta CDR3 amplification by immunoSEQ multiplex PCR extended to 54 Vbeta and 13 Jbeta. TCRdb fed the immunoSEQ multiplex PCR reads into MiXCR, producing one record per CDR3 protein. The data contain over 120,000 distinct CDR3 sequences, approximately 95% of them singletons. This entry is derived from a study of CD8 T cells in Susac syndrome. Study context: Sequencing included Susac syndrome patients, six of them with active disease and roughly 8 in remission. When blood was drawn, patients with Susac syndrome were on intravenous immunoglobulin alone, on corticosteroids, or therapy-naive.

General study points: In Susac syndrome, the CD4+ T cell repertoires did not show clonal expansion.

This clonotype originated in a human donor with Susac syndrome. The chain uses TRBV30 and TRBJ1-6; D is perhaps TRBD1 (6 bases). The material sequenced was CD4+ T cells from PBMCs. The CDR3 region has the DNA TGTGCCTCCGCTTCAAATCAGGGGTGGTCACCCCTCCACTTT. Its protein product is CASASNQGWSPLHF.